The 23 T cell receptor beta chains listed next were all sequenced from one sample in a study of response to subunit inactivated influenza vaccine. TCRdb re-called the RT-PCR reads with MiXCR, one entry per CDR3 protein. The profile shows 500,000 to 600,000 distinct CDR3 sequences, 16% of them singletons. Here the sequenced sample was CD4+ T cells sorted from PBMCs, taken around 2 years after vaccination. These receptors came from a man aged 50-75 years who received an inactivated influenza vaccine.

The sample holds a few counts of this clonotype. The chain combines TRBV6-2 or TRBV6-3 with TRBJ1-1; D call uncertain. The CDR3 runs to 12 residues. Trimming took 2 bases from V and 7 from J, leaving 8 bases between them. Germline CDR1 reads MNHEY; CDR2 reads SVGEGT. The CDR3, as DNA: TGTGCCAGCAGTTACACAATCTTTGAAGCTTTCTTT. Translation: CASSYTIFEAFF.

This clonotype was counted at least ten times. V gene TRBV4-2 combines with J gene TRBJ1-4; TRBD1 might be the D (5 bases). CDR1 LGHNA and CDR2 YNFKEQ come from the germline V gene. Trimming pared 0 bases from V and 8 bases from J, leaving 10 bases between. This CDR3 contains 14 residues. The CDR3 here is CASSQDQGREKLFF. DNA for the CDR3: TGTGCCAGCAGCCAAGATCAGGGCAGGGAAAAACTGTTTTTT.

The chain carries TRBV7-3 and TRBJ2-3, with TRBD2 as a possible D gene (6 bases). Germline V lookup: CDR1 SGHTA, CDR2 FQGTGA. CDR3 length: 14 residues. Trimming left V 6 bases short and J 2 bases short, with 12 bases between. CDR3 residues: CASSPPGVTDTQYF. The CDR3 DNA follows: TGTGCCAGCAGTCCCCCGGGGGTCACAGATACGCAGTATTTT.

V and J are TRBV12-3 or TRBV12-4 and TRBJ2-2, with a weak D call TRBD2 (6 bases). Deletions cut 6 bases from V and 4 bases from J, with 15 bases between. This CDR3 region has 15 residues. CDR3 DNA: TGTGCCAGCAGGCGACTAGGGGAGCTCACCGGGGAGCTGTTTTTT. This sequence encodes CASRRLGELTGELFF.

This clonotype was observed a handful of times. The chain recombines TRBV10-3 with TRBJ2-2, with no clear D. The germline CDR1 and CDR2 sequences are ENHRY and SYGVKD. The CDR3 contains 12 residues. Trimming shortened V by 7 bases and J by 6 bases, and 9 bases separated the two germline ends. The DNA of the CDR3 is TGTGCCATCACCGGAAGGTCCGGGGAGCTGTTTTTT. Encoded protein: CAITGRSGELFF.

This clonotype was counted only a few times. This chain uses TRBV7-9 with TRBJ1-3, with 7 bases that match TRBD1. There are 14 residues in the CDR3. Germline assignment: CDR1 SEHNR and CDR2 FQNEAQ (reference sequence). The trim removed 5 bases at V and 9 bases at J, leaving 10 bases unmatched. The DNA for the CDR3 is TGTGCCAGCAGCAAGCCGACAGGGAAAAGCACCATATATTTT. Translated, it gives CASSKPTGKSTIYF. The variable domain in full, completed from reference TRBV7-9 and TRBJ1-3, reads DTGVSQNPRHKITKRGQNVTFRCDPISEHNRLYWYRQTLGQGPEFLTYFQNEAQLEKSRLLSDRFSAERPKGSFSTLEIQRTEQGDSAMYLCASSKPTGKSTIYFGEGSWLTVV.

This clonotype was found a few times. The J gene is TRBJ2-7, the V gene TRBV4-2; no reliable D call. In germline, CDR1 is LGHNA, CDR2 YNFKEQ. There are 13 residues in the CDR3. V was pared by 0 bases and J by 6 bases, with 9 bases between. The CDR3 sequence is CASSQDRPSEQYF. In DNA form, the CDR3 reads TGTGCCAGCAGCCAAGACCGCCCCTCCGAGCAGTACTTC.

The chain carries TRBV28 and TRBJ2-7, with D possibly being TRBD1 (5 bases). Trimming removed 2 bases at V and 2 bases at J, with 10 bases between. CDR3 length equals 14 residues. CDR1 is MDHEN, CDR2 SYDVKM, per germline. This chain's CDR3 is CASSLLQAAYEQYF. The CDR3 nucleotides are TGTGCCAGCAGTTTACTACAGGCAGCCTACGAGCAGTACTTC.

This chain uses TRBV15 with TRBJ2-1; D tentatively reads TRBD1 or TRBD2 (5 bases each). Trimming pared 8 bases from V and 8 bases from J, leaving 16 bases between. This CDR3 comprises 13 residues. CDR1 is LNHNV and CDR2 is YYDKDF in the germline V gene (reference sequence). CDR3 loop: CATQRGRDDEQFF. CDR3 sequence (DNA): TGTGCCACCCAGAGGGGCAGGGATGATGAGCAGTTCTTC.

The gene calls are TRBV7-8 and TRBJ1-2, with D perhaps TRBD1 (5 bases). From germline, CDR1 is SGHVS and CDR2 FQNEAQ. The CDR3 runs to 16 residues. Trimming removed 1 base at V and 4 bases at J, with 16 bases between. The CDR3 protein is CASSLGRRGDFYGYTF. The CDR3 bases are TGTGCCAGCAGCTTAGGGCGCAGAGGGGATTTCTATGGCTACACCTTC.

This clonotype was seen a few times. The CDR3 is CSARGGSSRGHTDTQYF. The CDR3 region has the DNA TGCAGTGCTAGAGGAGGGTCTTCGAGGGGGCACACAGATACGCAGTATTTT. The chain is built from TRBV20-1 and TRBJ2-3, with 7 bases that match TRBD1. With V trimmed by 1 base and J by 2 bases, 12 bases remained unmatched. This CDR3 is built from 17 residues. The germline V gene has CDR1 DFQATT and CDR2 SNEGSKA (reference sequence).

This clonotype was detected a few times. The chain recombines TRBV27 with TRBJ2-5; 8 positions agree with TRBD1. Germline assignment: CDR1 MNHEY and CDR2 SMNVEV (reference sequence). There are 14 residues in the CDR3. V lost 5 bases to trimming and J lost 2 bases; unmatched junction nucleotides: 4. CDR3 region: CASSTDREQETQYF. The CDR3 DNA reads TGTGCCAGCAGTACGGACAGGGAACAAGAGACCCAGTACTTC.

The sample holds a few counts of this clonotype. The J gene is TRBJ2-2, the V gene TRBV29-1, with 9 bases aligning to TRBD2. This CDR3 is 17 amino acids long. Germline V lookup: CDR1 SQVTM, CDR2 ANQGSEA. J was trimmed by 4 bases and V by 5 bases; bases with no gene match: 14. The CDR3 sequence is CSVFNALAGGPTGELFF. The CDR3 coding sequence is TGCAGCGTTTTCAATGCTCTGGCGGGAGGGCCCACCGGGGAGCTGTTTTTT.

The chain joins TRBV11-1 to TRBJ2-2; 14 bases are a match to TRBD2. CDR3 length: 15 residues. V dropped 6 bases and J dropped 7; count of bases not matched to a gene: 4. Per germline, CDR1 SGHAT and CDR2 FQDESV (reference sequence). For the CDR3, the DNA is TGTGCCAGCAGGGGGACTAGCGGGAGTGTCGGGGAGCTGTTTTTT. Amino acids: CASRGTSGSVGELFF.

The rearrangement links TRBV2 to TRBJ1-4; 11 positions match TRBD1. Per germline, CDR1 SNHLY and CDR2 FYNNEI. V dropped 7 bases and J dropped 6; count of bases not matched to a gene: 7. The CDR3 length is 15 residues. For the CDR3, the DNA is TGTGCCAGCACCCGGACAGGGGGCGGGTATGAAAAACTGTTTTTT. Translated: CASTRTGGGYEKLFF.

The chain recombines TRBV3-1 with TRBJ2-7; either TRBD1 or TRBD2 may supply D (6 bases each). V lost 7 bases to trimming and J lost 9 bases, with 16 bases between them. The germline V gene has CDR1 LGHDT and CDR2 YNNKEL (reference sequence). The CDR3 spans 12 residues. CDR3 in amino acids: CASTSVGGRQYF. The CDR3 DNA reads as TGTGCCAGCACCTCTGTCGGGGGCAGGCAGTACTTC.

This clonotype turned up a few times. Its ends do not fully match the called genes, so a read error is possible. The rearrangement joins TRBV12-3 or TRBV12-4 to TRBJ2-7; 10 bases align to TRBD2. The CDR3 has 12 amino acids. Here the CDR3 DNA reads TGTGCCAGCAGTCTCGGAGTAGCGGGAGGATTTTTC. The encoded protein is CASSLGVAGGFF.

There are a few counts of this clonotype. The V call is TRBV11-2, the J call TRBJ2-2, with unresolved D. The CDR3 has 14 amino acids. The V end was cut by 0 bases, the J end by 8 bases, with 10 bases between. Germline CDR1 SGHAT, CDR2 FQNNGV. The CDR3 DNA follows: TGTGCCAGCAGCTTAGAGGCCATCATTGGGGAGCTGTTTTTT. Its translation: CASSLEAIIGELFF.

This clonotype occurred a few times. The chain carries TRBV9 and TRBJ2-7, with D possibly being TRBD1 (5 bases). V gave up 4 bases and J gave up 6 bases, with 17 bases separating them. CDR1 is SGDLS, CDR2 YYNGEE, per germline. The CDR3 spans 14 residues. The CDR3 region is CASSPKNRNGEQYF. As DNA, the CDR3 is TGTGCCAGCAGCCCCAAAAACAGGAATGGCGAGCAGTACTTC.

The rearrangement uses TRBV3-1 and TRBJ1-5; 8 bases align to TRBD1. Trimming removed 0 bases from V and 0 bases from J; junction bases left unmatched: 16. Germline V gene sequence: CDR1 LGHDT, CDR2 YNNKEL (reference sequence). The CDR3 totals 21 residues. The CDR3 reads CASSQDTWPGQDSDSNQPQHF. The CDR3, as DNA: TGTGCCAGCAGCCAAGATACTTGGCCGGGACAGGATTCGGATAGCAATCAGCCCCAGCATTTT.

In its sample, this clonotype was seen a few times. The CDR3 sequence is CASRKGLVVYNEQFF. The CDR3 bases are TGTGCCAGCCGAAAAGGACTAGTCGTTTACAATGAGCAGTTCTTC. The V and J genes are TRBV12-3 or TRBV12-4 and TRBJ2-1, with TRBD2 matching 7 bases. J was trimmed by 4 bases and V by 8 bases; bases with no gene match: 11. The CDR3 loop spans 15 amino acids.

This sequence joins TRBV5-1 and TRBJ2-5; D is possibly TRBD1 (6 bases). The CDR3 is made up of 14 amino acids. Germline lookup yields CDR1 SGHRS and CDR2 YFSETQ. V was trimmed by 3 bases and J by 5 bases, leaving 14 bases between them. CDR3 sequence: CASSYRERWETQYF. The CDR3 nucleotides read TGCGCCAGCAGCTACAGGGAGAGGTGGGAGACCCAGTACTTC.

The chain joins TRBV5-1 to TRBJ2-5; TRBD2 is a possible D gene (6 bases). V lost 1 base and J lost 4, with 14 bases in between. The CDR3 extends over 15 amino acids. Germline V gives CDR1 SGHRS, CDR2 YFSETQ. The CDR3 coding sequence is TGCGCCAGCAGCTTGTTTGGCCAGGGAGGAGAGACCCAGTACTTC. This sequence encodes CASSLFGQGGETQYF.